These T cell receptor beta chains were read from a single sample in a study of lymphopenia after photon versus proton radiotherapy. The assay was immunoSEQ multiplex PCR, and TCRdb's table has in-frame clones only and misses some. In the table there are roughly 58,000 clones, about 85% of which are singletons. The sequenced sample was peripheral blood, obtained from a patient treated with proton-based radiotherapy. The receptors originated from a man older than 75 with esophageal cancer. The CDR3 runs from the conserved cysteine through the conserved F or W. The D gene is left open where the match is weak. The listing skips clone size in some rows; elsewhere it reads once, few, many or a size class.

v_gene: TRBV2; abundance: .; j_gene: TRBJ2-1; d_gene: .; CDR3aa: CASDRFSYNEQFF; CDR3nt: TGTGCCAGCGACCGGTTCTCCTACAATGAGCAGTTCTTC
v_gene: TRBV19; abundance: few; j_gene: TRBJ1-4; d_gene: TRBD1; CDR3aa: CATRDRTEKLFF; CDR3nt: TGTGCCACCCGGGACAGGACTGAAAAACTGTTTTTT
v_gene: TRBV2; abundance: few; j_gene: TRBJ1-1; d_gene: .; CDR3aa: CASSVGREAFF; CDR3nt: TGTGCCAGCAGTGTCGGCCGCGAAGCTTTCTTT
v_gene: TRBV30; abundance: few; j_gene: TRBJ2-1; d_gene: .; CDR3aa: CACPGPHADEQFF; CDR3nt: TGTGCCTGCCCAGGCCCGCACGCGGATGAGCAGTTCTTC
v_gene: TRBV7-9; abundance: .; j_gene: TRBJ1-6; d_gene: .; CDR3aa: CASSLALLSYNSPLHF; CDR3nt: TGTGCCAGCAGCTTAGCGTTATTGTCCTATAATTCACCCCTCCACTTT
v_gene: TRBV12-5; abundance: .; j_gene: TRBJ2-2; d_gene: TRBD1; CDR3aa: CASGTGQGMDTGELFF; CDR3nt: TGTGCTAGTGGGACTGGACAGGGTATGGACACCGGGGAGCTGTTTTTT
v_gene: TRBV10-3; abundance: .; j_gene: TRBJ2-2; d_gene: TRBD1; CDR3aa: CAISDDRVAGELFF; CDR3nt: TGTGCCATCAGTGACGACAGGGTCGCCGGGGAGCTGTTTTTT
v_gene: TRBV2; abundance: .; j_gene: TRBJ1-1; d_gene: .; CDR3aa: CASRQGTSRSTEAFF; CDR3nt: TGTGCCAGCAGACAGGGAACGTCGAGAAGCACTGAAGCTTTCTTT
v_gene: TRBV19; abundance: few; j_gene: TRBJ1-5; d_gene: TRBD1; CDR3aa: CASSMFSGGRNQPQHF; CDR3nt: TGTGCCAGTAGTATGTTTTCAGGGGGCCGCAATCAGCCCCAGCATTTT
v_gene: TRBV6-1; abundance: .; j_gene: TRBJ1-1; d_gene: .; CDR3aa: CASSESGLLTEAFF; CDR3nt: TGTGCCAGCAGTGAATCGGGGCTTTTAACTGAAGCTTTCTTT
v_gene: TRBV11-3; abundance: .; j_gene: TRBJ2-2; d_gene: .; CDR3aa: CASSLLTGDTGELFF; CDR3nt: TGTGCCAGCAGCTTATTAACGGGGGACACCGGGGAGCTGTTTTTT
v_gene: TRBV27; abundance: .; j_gene: TRBJ2-7; d_gene: TRBD1; CDR3aa: CASSWDSAYEQYF; CDR3nt: TGTGCCAGCAGCTGGGACAGCGCCTACGAGCAGTACTTC
v_gene: TRBV18; abundance: .; j_gene: TRBJ2-7; d_gene: TRBD1; CDR3aa: CASSRQGTEQYF; CDR3nt: TGTGCCAGCTCAAGACAGGGGACCGAGCAGTACTTC
v_gene: TRBV2; abundance: few; j_gene: TRBJ2-7; d_gene: TRBD2; CDR3aa: CASSLAGDYEQYF; CDR3nt: TGTGCCAGCAGCCTAGCGGGGGACTACGAGCAGTACTTC
v_gene: TRBV6-1; abundance: .; j_gene: TRBJ2-3; d_gene: .; CDR3aa: CASRQGFYTDTQYF; CDR3nt: TGTGCCAGCAGACAGGGCTTTTACACAGATACGCAGTATTTT
v_gene: TRBV2; abundance: .; j_gene: TRBJ1-1; d_gene: .; CDR3aa: CASKKDGDTEAFF; CDR3nt: TGTGCCAGCAAGAAGGACGGGGACACTGAAGCTTTCTTT
v_gene: TRBV4-1; abundance: .; j_gene: TRBJ2-3; d_gene: TRBD2; CDR3aa: CASNSGRALDTQYF; CDR3nt: TGCGCCAGCAATAGCGGGAGGGCCCTAGATACGCAGTATTTT
v_gene: TRBV5-4; abundance: once; j_gene: TRBJ2-2; d_gene: .; CDR3aa: CASRRAGGGAGTGELFF; CDR3nt: TGTGCCAGCAGACGCGCGGGTGGGGGCGCGGGCACCGGGGAGCTGTTTTTT
v_gene: TRBV5-1; abundance: .; j_gene: TRBJ2-1; d_gene: .; CDR3aa: CASSLGSNGRNEQFF; CDR3nt: TGCGCCAGCAGCTTGGGGTCAAATGGTCGCAATGAGCAGTTCTTC
v_gene: TRBV5-1; abundance: once; j_gene: TRBJ1-1; d_gene: TRBD1; CDR3aa: CASSGGQGVGTEAFF; CDR3nt: TGCGCCAGCAGCGGAGGACAGGGAGTGGGCACTGAAGCTTTCTTT
v_gene: TRBV5-4; abundance: .; j_gene: TRBJ2-1; d_gene: TRBD2; CDR3aa: CASSLAASGRRGNEQFF; CDR3nt: TGTGCCAGCAGCTTGGCAGCTAGCGGACGACGGGGCAATGAGCAGTTCTTC
v_gene: TRBV9; abundance: .; j_gene: TRBJ2-5; d_gene: TRBD2; CDR3aa: CASSVQGLAGGLETQYF; CDR3nt: TGTGCCAGCAGCGTTCAGGGACTAGCGGGAGGGCTGGAGACCCAGTACTTC
v_gene: TRBV27; abundance: .; j_gene: TRBJ2-3; d_gene: TRBD2; CDR3aa: CASSSPGTSGGAGTDTQYF; CDR3nt: TGTGCCAGCAGTTCTCCCGGGACTAGCGGGGGGGCTGGCACAGATACGCAGTATTTT
v_gene: TRBV7-4; abundance: .; j_gene: TRBJ1-5; d_gene: .; CDR3aa: CASSFLFLFANQPQHF; CDR3nt: TGTGCCAGCAGCTTTCTATTTCTTTTCGCCAATCAGCCCCAGCATTTT
v_gene: TRBV6-5; abundance: .; j_gene: TRBJ2-3; d_gene: .; CDR3aa: CASSYSFGSNTDTQYF; CDR3nt: TGTGCCAGCAGTTACTCTTTCGGGAGCAACACAGATACGCAGTATTTT
v_gene: TRBV7-8; abundance: .; j_gene: TRBJ2-7; d_gene: .; CDR3aa: CASSLELGPSYEQYF; CDR3nt: TGTGCCAGCAGCTTAGAGCTAGGGCCGTCCTACGAGCAGTACTTC
v_gene: TRBV1; abundance: .; j_gene: TRBJ2-7; d_gene: .; CDR3aa: CTSSPREGGWEQYF; CDR3nt: TGCACCAGCAGCCCCCGAGAGGGAGGGTGGGAGCAGTACTTC
v_gene: TRBV7-9; abundance: .; j_gene: TRBJ2-7; d_gene: TRBD1; CDR3aa: CASSNRGKGQYEQYF; CDR3nt: TGTGCCAGCAGCAACAGGGGGAAGGGACAGTACGAGCAGTACTTC
v_gene: TRBV5-6; abundance: .; j_gene: TRBJ2-7; d_gene: .; CDR3aa: CASTGGPYEQYF; CDR3nt: TGTGCCAGCACTGGGGGGCCGTACGAGCAGTACTTC
v_gene: TRBV4-3; abundance: .; j_gene: TRBJ2-7; d_gene: TRBD1; CDR3aa: CASSQDRAGGVYEQYF; CDR3nt: TGCGCCAGCAGCCAAGATAGGGCAGGGGGCGTCTACGAGCAGTACTTC
v_gene: TRBV6-5; abundance: .; j_gene: TRBJ2-7; d_gene: .; CDR3aa: CASSYSPYEQYF; CDR3nt: TGTGCCAGCAGTTACTCGCCCTACGAGCAGTACTTC
v_gene: TRBV19; abundance: .; j_gene: TRBJ2-1; d_gene: .; CDR3aa: CASSTPFVGEAYNEQFF; CDR3nt: TGTGCCAGTAGTACTCCCTTTGTGGGAGAGGCCTACAATGAGCAGTTCTTC
v_gene: TRBV18; abundance: .; j_gene: TRBJ2-2; d_gene: .; CDR3aa: CASSPPGANTGELFF; CDR3nt: TGTGCCAGCTCACCTCCAGGTGCGAACACCGGGGAGCTGTTTTTT
v_gene: TRBV5-1; abundance: .; j_gene: TRBJ1-5; d_gene: .; CDR3aa: CASSLGGEYEPQHF; CDR3nt: TGCGCCAGCAGCTTGGGAGGCGAATACGAGCCCCAGCATTTT
v_gene: TRBV2; abundance: .; j_gene: TRBJ2-4; d_gene: TRBD2; CDR3aa: CASSQWISGMAKNIQYF; CDR3nt: TGTGCCAGCAGTCAATGGATTAGCGGGATGGCCAAAAACATTCAGTACTTC
v_gene: TRBV18; abundance: .; j_gene: TRBJ2-2; d_gene: .; CDR3aa: CASSPIPTGDRYTGELFF; CDR3nt: TGTGCCAGCTCACCGATCCCCACAGGCGACAGGTACACCGGGGAGCTGTTTTTT
v_gene: TRBV11-3; abundance: .; j_gene: TRBJ2-1; d_gene: TRBD2; CDR3aa: CASSRLAGGYNEQFF; CDR3nt: TGTGCCAGCAGCCGGCTAGCGGGAGGGTACAATGAGCAGTTCTTC
v_gene: TRBV6-1; abundance: once; j_gene: TRBJ1-5; d_gene: .; CDR3aa: CASSEYRGYSNQPQHF; CDR3nt: TGTGCCAGCAGTGAATATAGAGGGTATAGCAATCAGCCCCAGCATTTT
v_gene: TRBV7-2; abundance: .; j_gene: TRBJ2-1; d_gene: .; CDR3aa: CASSPGPEYNEQFF; CDR3nt: TGTGCCAGCAGCCCAGGGCCCGAGTACAATGAGCAGTTCTTC
v_gene: TRBV10-3; abundance: .; j_gene: TRBJ1-2; d_gene: .; CDR3aa: CAISGREFYGYTF; CDR3nt: TGTGCCATCAGTGGTCGGGAGTTCTATGGCTACACCTTC
v_gene: TRBV7-6; abundance: .; j_gene: TRBJ2-3; d_gene: .; CDR3aa: CASSLEDTQYF; CDR3nt: TGTGCCAGCAGCCTGGAGGATACGCAGTATTTT
v_gene: TRBV28; abundance: .; j_gene: TRBJ2-3; d_gene: .; CDR3aa: CASSLLVRKKSTDTQYF; CDR3nt: TGTGCCAGCAGTTTACTGGTCAGGAAGAAAAGCACAGATACGCAGTATTTT
v_gene: TRBV27; abundance: .; j_gene: TRBJ2-3; d_gene: .; CDR3aa: CASSLQGGSDTQYF; CDR3nt: TGTGCCAGCAGTTTACAGGGGGGTTCAGATACGCAGTATTTT
v_gene: TRBV20-1; abundance: few; j_gene: TRBJ2-1; d_gene: .; CDR3aa: CSASSAYEQFF; CDR3nt: TGCAGTGCGTCTTCCGCATATGAGCAGTTCTTC
v_gene: TRBV4-2; abundance: few; j_gene: TRBJ1-5; d_gene: .; CDR3aa: CASSQDRASRQPQHF; CDR3nt: TGTGCCAGCAGCCAAGATAGGGCCAGCCGTCAGCCCCAGCATTTT
v_gene: TRBV19; abundance: few; j_gene: TRBJ1-1; d_gene: .; CDR3aa: CASSIRGGEAFF; CDR3nt: TGTGCCAGTAGTATTCGCGGTGGTGAAGCTTTCTTT
v_gene: TRBV29-1; abundance: .; j_gene: TRBJ2-3; d_gene: .; CDR3aa: CSVEDNPADTQYF; CDR3nt: TGCAGCGTTGAAGATAACCCAGCAGATACGCAGTATTTT
v_gene: TRBV5-1; abundance: .; j_gene: TRBJ1-1; d_gene: .; CDR3aa: CASSFQLSNTEAFF; CDR3nt: TGCGCCAGCAGCTTCCAGCTTTCGAACACTGAAGCTTTCTTT
v_gene: TRBV27; abundance: .; j_gene: TRBJ2-7; d_gene: TRBD1; CDR3aa: CASSPYRGRWEQYF; CDR3nt: TGTGCCAGCAGTCCCTACAGGGGGAGGTGGGAGCAGTACTTC
v_gene: TRBV2; abundance: .; j_gene: TRBJ1-5; d_gene: .; CDR3aa: CASSGQRNQPQHF; CDR3nt: TGTGCCAGCAGTGGACAGCGCAATCAGCCCCAGCATTTT
v_gene: TRBV11-2; abundance: once; j_gene: TRBJ1-2; d_gene: .; CDR3aa: CASSVRWGMGYGYTF; CDR3nt: TGTGCCAGCAGCGTACGATGGGGCATGGGCTATGGCTACACCTTC
v_gene: TRBV7-2; abundance: .; j_gene: TRBJ1-1; d_gene: .; CDR3aa: CASRHPKNGHTEAFF; CDR3nt: TGTGCCAGCAGGCACCCCAAGAATGGGCACACTGAAGCTTTCTTT
v_gene: TRBV19; abundance: .; j_gene: TRBJ1-3; d_gene: .; CDR3aa: CASSIRPGGERAGNTIYF; CDR3nt: TGTGCCAGTAGTATCCGCCCAGGAGGGGAAAGGGCTGGAAACACCATATATTTT
v_gene: TRBV9; abundance: few; j_gene: TRBJ2-7; d_gene: .; CDR3aa: CASSVGGLPGDEQYF; CDR3nt: TGTGCCAGCAGCGTAGGCGGACTCCCTGGTGACGAGCAGTACTTC
v_gene: TRBV7-2; abundance: .; j_gene: TRBJ2-2; d_gene: .; CDR3aa: CASSKGGSPNGELFF; CDR3nt: TGTGCCAGCAGCAAAGGCGGTTCCCCCAACGGGGAGCTGTTTTTT
v_gene: TRBV5-5; abundance: .; j_gene: TRBJ1-6; d_gene: .; CDR3aa: CASSNGQGNSPLHF; CDR3nt: TGTGCCAGCAGCAACGGGCAGGGGAATTCACCCCTCCACTTT
v_gene: TRBV19; abundance: .; j_gene: TRBJ1-2; d_gene: TRBD1; CDR3aa: CASSARGSLSMGYTF; CDR3nt: TGTGCCAGTAGTGCCAGGGGGTCCCTCTCTATGGGCTACACCTTC
v_gene: TRBV9; abundance: .; j_gene: TRBJ2-3; d_gene: .; CDR3aa: CASSVDSRGDTQYF; CDR3nt: TGTGCCAGCAGCGTGGACAGTCGGGGGGATACGCAGTATTTT
v_gene: TRBV5-5; abundance: .; j_gene: TRBJ1-2; d_gene: .; CDR3aa: CASSLVQGSRAVRYTF; CDR3nt: TGTGCCAGCAGCTTGGTGCAGGGGTCAAGGGCCGTCCGCTACACCTTC
v_gene: TRBV10-3; abundance: .; j_gene: TRBJ2-7; d_gene: .; CDR3aa: CAITQGGEQYF; CDR3nt: TGTGCCATCACCCAAGGGGGCGAGCAGTACTTC